The 4 T cell receptor beta chains given below trace back to one sample, sequenced in a study of technical replicates of blood from several donors. This table comes from immunoSEQ multiplex PCR, and its TCRdb copy is limited to in-frame clones, with some not included. The table has about 15,000 clones, about four fifths seen once. The source material was PBMCs. Receptors were obtained from a human donor in good health.

The chain joins TRBV6-5 to TRBJ2-1; no firm D call. This CDR3 has 14 amino acids. Germline assignment: CDR1 MNHEY and CDR2 SVGAGI. V was pared by 0 bases and J by 6 bases, with 9 bases between. The CDR3 sequence is CASSYSNLVNEQFF. The CDR3 region has the DNA TGTGCCAGCAGTTACTCGAACTTGGTCAATGAGCAGTTCTTC.

The chain combines TRBV28 with TRBJ2-3; 10 bases agree with TRBD2. Germline-derived CDR1 and CDR2 are MDHEN and SYDVKM. The V gene end was trimmed by 6 bases and the J gene end by 2 bases; junction bases not matched to a gene: 2. There are 14 residues in the CDR3. The CDR3 sequence is CASRAGGNTDTQYF. Written as DNA, the CDR3 is TGTGCCAGCAGAGCGGGAGGGAACACAGATACGCAGTATTTT. Looking up the rest from reference TRBV28 and TRBJ2-3 gives the full variable domain: DVKVTQSSRYLVKRTGEKVFLECVQDMDHENMFWYRQDPGLGLRLIYFSYDVKMKEKGDIPEGYSVSREKKERFSLILESASTNQTSMYLCASRAGGNTDTQYFGPGTRLTVL.

Only a few counts were recorded for this clone. This chain links TRBV4-2 with TRBJ2-1; 8 nucleotides agree with TRBD1. This CDR3 comprises 17 residues. Germline values: CDR1 LGHNA, CDR2 YNFKEQ. The ends lost 4 bases at V and 6 bases at J; junction bases unmatched: 14. The CDR3 region has the DNA TGTGCCAGCAGCCCGATAGGACAGGGCGGTGTAAGCAATGAGCAGTTCTTC. Amino acids: CASSPIGQGGVSNEQFF.

The chain recombines TRBV7-2 with TRBJ2-7; 8 bases match TRBD1. CDR3 length equals 14 residues. V trimming: 4 bases; J trimming: 7 bases; junction bases outside the gene matches: 9. The germline CDR1 and CDR2 sequences are SGHTA and FQGNSA. The CDR3 spells CASSWAQGAGEQYF. In DNA form, the CDR3 reads TGTGCCAGCAGCTGGGCGCAGGGGGCGGGGGAGCAGTACTTC.